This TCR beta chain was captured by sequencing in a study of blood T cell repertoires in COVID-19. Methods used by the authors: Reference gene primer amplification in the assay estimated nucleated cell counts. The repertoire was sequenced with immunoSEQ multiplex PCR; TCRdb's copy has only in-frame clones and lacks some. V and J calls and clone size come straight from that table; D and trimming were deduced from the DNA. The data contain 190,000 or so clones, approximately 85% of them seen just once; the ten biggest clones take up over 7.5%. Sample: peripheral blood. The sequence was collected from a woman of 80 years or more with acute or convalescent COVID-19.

CDR3 sequence (DNA): TGTGCCAGCAACAGGGGGGCCGGGGAGCTGTTTTTT. This translates into CASNRGAGELFF. The gene calls are TRBV2 and TRBJ2-2; 8 bases fit TRBD1. The CDR3 contains 12 residues. Trimming removed 7 bases from V and 6 bases from J; junction bases left unmatched: 1. Germline V CDR1 and CDR2: SNHLY, FYNNEI.